Detailed here is one T cell receptor (beta chain). One end of the junction varies from germline; a read error may be responsible. This record belongs to a study of PD-L1 blockade in urothelial cancer. Overall study context: Blood analyses occurred 3 weeks (second dose) and 6 weeks post treatment start.

Generated by immunoSEQ multiplex PCR, the TCRdb table keeps only in-frame clones and is missing some. Of 38,000 or so clones in the sample, approximately 82% were seen once. The starting material was PBMCs, obtained around atezolizumab (anti-PD-L1) treatment. The source of this sequence is a man in his 60s with urothelial cancer.

Here the CDR3 DNA reads TGTGCCAGCAGACCCGGGACTAGCGGGAGAGGCTCCCACAATGAGCAGTTCTTC. Its protein is CASRPGTSGRGSHNEQFF. The chain links TRBV4-2 to TRBJ2-1; TRBD2 matches at 14 bases. This CDR3 is built from 18 residues. Germline CDR1 is LGHNA and CDR2 is YNFKEQ.